Presented here are 7 T cell receptor beta chains from one specimen sequenced in a study of blood T cell repertoires in COVID-19. The repertoire was sequenced with immunoSEQ multiplex PCR; TCRdb's copy has only in-frame clones and lacks some. The sample includes some 250,000 clones, less than 90% seen only once; the top ten take around 12%. The sequencing sample was made of peripheral blood. Receptor source: a woman aged 25-40 years with COVID-19, enrolled during active disease.

This sequence joins TRBV5-1 and TRBJ1-1; D gene uncertain. The CDR3 runs 15 residues. The germline V gene has CDR1 SGHRS and CDR2 YFSETQ. V was shortened by 0 bases and J by 5 bases, with 14 bases between the two germline ends. The CDR3 bases are TGCGCCAGCAGCTTGGCACTCGGGATAAAGACTGAAGCTTTCTTT. This translates into CASSLALGIKTEAFF.

This chain uses TRBV7-8 with TRBJ2-7; 7 nucleotides agree with TRBD1. Germline lookup yields CDR1 SGHVS and CDR2 FQNEAQ. Trimming removed 4 bases from V and 2 bases from J; junction bases left unmatched: 8. This CDR3 contains 15 residues. CDR3 DNA sequence: TGTGCCAGCAGCTCGGGGACAGCGATAACCTACGAGCAGTACTTC. This codes for CASSSGTAITYEQYF.

The genes are TRBV6-2 or TRBV6-3 and TRBJ2-3; D unresolved. CDR1 MNHEY and CDR2 SVGEGT come from the germline V gene. The V gene lost 4 bases and the J gene lost 2 bases, with 13 bases spanning the gap. The CDR3 is 15 residues long. The CDR3 region has the DNA TGTGCCAGCAGTTCTATCGGTGCCGCCACAGATACGCAGTATTTT. This sequence encodes CASSSIGAATDTQYF.

The chain carries TRBV7-6 and TRBJ2-5; 11 bases align to TRBD2. The CDR3 is 16 residues long. The junction had 14 bases not matched to a gene; V was cut back by 5 bases and J by 9 bases. The germline gives CDR1 SGHVS, CDR2 FNYEAQ. In DNA form, the CDR3 reads TGTGCCAGCAGCCACGACTTAGCGGGGGGGACGGTCTCCCAGTACTTC. Residues: CASSHDLAGGTVSQYF.

The chain is built from TRBV10-2 and TRBJ2-1, with TRBD2 as a possible D gene (5 bases). Trimming took 8 bases from V and 0 from J, leaving 11 bases between them. The V gene's germline CDR1 is WSHSY and CDR2 SAAADI. The CDR3 has 14 residues. CDR3 region: CASGGRDSYNEQFF. In DNA, the CDR3 is TGCGCCAGCGGAGGACGAGACTCCTACAATGAGCAGTTCTTC.

The rearrangement links TRBV30 to TRBJ2-2; perhaps TRBD1 as D (6 bases). Germline V gives CDR1 GTSNPN, CDR2 SVGIG (reference sequence). The germline V and J ends were trimmed by 8 bases and 2 bases, with 30 bases remaining between them. CDR3 length: 19 amino acids. The CDR3 is CARKTSPDRKPVNTGELFF. As DNA, the CDR3 is TGTGCCCGGAAAACGTCTCCGGACAGAAAACCGGTTAACACCGGGGAGCTGTTTTTT.

The chain has TRBV29-1 and TRBJ1-3, with no clear D. Germline-derived CDR1 and CDR2 are SQVTM and ANQGSEA. The CDR3 runs 12 residues. The CDR3: CSFRSLSDTIYF. CDR3 nucleotides: TGCAGTTTCCGATCCCTGTCAGACACCATATATTTT.